The clone carrying this T cell receptor (beta chain) was recorded at least ten times. This sample is drawn from a study of low-dose radiotherapy and immunotherapy resistance in tumors. The overall study: Priming of first-strand cDNA relied on TRAV- and TRBV-specific primers (covering alpha and beta chains).

The time point is: after trial treatment. The treatment was: LDRT plus nivolumab, ipilimumab, low-dose cyclophosphamide and aspirin (RACIN trial). All eligible patients presented with advanced solid tumors that contained no tumor-infiltrating lymphocytes. TCR amplification ran 15 to 25 PCR cycles using constant-region and V-primer adapter primers. Following isolation, mRNA was amplified via in vitro transcription. Via MiXCR, TCRdb re-called the reads, giving one row per CDR3 protein. The repertoire includes approximately 52,000 distinct CDR3 sequences, approximately 31% of them detected once, and 8% to 10% sits in the top ten. Trimming shortened V by 6 bases and J by 4 bases, and 10 bases separated the two germline ends. The germline V gene encodes CDR1 SNHLY and CDR2 FYNNEI. The CDR3 spans 12 residues.

The receptor's source is a male donor with rectosigmoid adenocarcinoma. The chain uses TRBV2 and TRBJ2-7; D is ambiguous. This specimen was PBMCs, taken after low-dose radiotherapy plus immunotherapy. The CDR3 region is CASRSDEYEQYF. DNA for the CDR3: TGTGCCAGCAGATCGGACGAATACGAGCAGTACTTC.